This note documents a single TCR beta chain sequence. The antigen remains unidentified. Sequencing used immunoSEQ multiplex PCR; TCRdb keeps in-frame clones, though not all of them. The sample holds fewer than 25,000 clones, 91% seen once. The germline V and J ends were trimmed by 5 bases and 5 bases, with 6 bases remaining between them. The germline V gene encodes CDR1 SGHTA and CDR2 FQGTGA. The CDR3 length is 12 residues. The data are from a study of T cell repertoires and Cas9 in healthy adults. The wider study: CD4 and CD8 compartments: SpCas9-reactive T cells profiled for potency, cytotoxicity, lineage. Study-wide results and limits: SpCas9-reactive effector T cells were reportedly restrained in vitro by SpCas9-reactive regulatory T cells.

The receptor's source is a human donor in good health. The chain employs TRBV7-3 and TRBJ2-2; D ambiguous. Sequencing was done on a sample of CD4+ effector T cells (CD127+, CD25-, CD137-, CD154-) from PBMCs; culture status not recorded. Here the CDR3 reads CASSRVTGELFF. For the CDR3, the DNA is TGTGCCAGCAGCCGGGTAACCGGGGAGCTGTTTTTT.